Each of the 15 T cell receptor beta chains below was sequenced from the same sample in a study of T cell responses to AZD1222 COVID-19 vaccine. Assay used: immunoSEQ multiplex PCR; TCRdb lists only in-frame clones, some missing. The sample yields over 110,000 clones, approximately 87% seen once. The source was peripheral blood, collected 28 days after the second AZD1222 dose. These receptor sequences come from an adult who received the AZD1222 COVID-19 vaccine.

This clone was seen once. The V gene is TRBV11-1, the J gene TRBJ2-3, with D possibly TRBD2 on 5 matching bases. CDR1 and CDR2 from the germline V gene are SGHAT and FQDESV (reference sequence). The CDR3 is 15 residues long. V was pared by 4 bases and J by 2 bases, with 13 bases between. The CDR3 protein is CASSSDPGTTDTQYF. In DNA, the CDR3 is TGTGCCAGCAGCTCTGATCCGGGAACCACAGATACGCAGTATTTT.

The chain uses TRBV5-1 and TRBJ1-5; D remains ambiguous. The CDR3 consists of 15 residues. The V gene's germline CDR1 is SGHRS and CDR2 YFSETQ. The ends were cut back, 0 bases at V and 5 bases at J, with 12 bases in the middle. As DNA, the CDR3 is TGCGCCAGCAGCTTGGATGTTGCCGGGGATCAGCCCCAGCATTTT. Protein: CASSLDVAGDQPQHF. Full variable domain (outside the CDR3, taken from reference TRBV5-1 and TRBJ1-5): KAGVTQTPRYLIKTRGQQVTLSCSPISGHRSVSWYQQTPGQGLQFLFEYFSETQRNKGNFPGRFSGRQFSNSRSEMNVSTLELGDSALYLCASSLDVAGDQPQHFGDGTRLSIL.

The gene calls are TRBV2 and TRBJ1-1, with D unclear. Trimming took off 1 base at V and 2 bases at J, with 14 bases between the two ends. Germline CDR1 and CDR2: SNHLY and FYNNEI. This CDR3 has 16 residues. The CDR3 DNA reads as TGTGCCAGCAGTGAAGGATTGGGCCGGCCTAACACTGAAGCTTTCTTT. It yields the protein CASSEGLGRPNTEAFF.

The chain combines TRBV6-1 with TRBJ2-6; a possible D gene is TRBD1 (7 bases). V was cut by 0 bases and J by 0 bases, with 15 bases left in between. CDR1 MNHNS and CDR2 SASEGT come from the germline V gene. The CDR3 runs to 19 residues. The CDR3 is CASSEAQGGPSSGANVLTF. CDR3 nucleotides: TGTGCCAGCAGTGAAGCCCAGGGGGGCCCTAGCTCTGGGGCCAACGTCCTGACTTTC.

The chain joins TRBV28 to TRBJ2-7; D uncertain. Germline assignment: CDR1 MDHEN and CDR2 SYDVKM. The CDR3 runs 12 residues. Trimming took off 3 bases at V and 3 bases at J, with 6 bases between the two ends. CDR3 sequence reads: CASSFTLYEQYF. The CDR3 DNA reads TGTGCCAGCAGTTTTACCCTCTACGAGCAGTACTTC.

This CDR3 is CASSRDREGGYTF. The CDR3 nucleotides read TGTGCCAGCAGTCGAGACAGGGAGGGTGGCTACACCTTC. The chain recombines TRBV27 with TRBJ1-2; 7 positions agree with TRBD1. The CDR3 runs to 13 residues. Germline V lookup: CDR1 MNHEY, CDR2 SMNVEV (reference sequence). The V segment lost 5 bases and the J segment 7 bases; nucleotides outside the gene matches: 7.

The chain combines TRBV7-8 with TRBJ1-2; D may be TRBD1 (6 bases). Trimming removed 1 base at V and 4 bases at J, with 10 bases between. The CDR3 extends over 14 amino acids. CDR1 and CDR2 (germline): SGHVS, FQNEAQ. CDR3 nucleotide sequence: TGTGCCAGCAGCTTAGGCGCAGGGGCCTATGGCTACACCTTC. Translated, it gives CASSLGAGAYGYTF.

The gene calls are TRBV10-1 and TRBJ1-1; D remains ambiguous. The V end lost 2 bases, the J end lost 12 bases, and 16 bases lay between the germline ends. Germline-derived CDR1 and CDR2 are WNHNN and SYGVQD (reference sequence). This CDR3 is built from 13 residues. In DNA, the CDR3 is TGCGCCAGCAGTGAGAGCCCCAGCGAGGGTCCTTTCTTT. This gives the protein CASSESPSEGPFF.

A few counts support this clone. The chain is built from TRBV29-1 and TRBJ1-2; 7 positions agree with TRBD1. The CDR3 is 14 residues long. With V trimmed by 3 bases and J by 6 bases, 10 bases remained unmatched. Germline CDR1 SQVTM, CDR2 ANQGSEA. The CDR3 loop is CSVEGGRGDNGYTF. The DNA for the CDR3 is TGCAGCGTTGAGGGGGGCAGGGGGGATAATGGCTACACCTTC. Full variable domain (missing parts from reference TRBV29-1 and TRBJ1-2): SAVISQKPSRDICQRGTSLTIQCQVDSQVTMMFWYRQQPGQSLTLIATANQGSEATYESGFVIDKFPISRPNLTFSTLTVSNMSPEDSSIYLCSVEGGRGDNGYTFGSGTRLTVV.

The chain couples TRBV4-2 to TRBJ1-1; TRBD1 matches 10 bases. With 4 bases clipped from V and 1 base from J, the junction kept 6 bases outside the gene matches. The CDR3 is 16 amino acids. Germline V gene data show CDR1 as LGHNA and CDR2 as YNFKEQ. The CDR3 DNA sequence: TGTGCCAGCAGCCCACGACAGGGGGCCTCGAACACTGAAGCTTTCTTT. Amino acids: CASSPRQGASNTEAFF.

The chain employs TRBV6-5 and TRBJ2-6; no clear D. The CDR3 consists of 15 residues. Germline V lookup: CDR1 MNHEY, CDR2 SVGAGI. Trimming stripped 5 bases from V and 2 bases from J, with 10 bases between. This CDR3 reads CASSISATGANVLTF. In DNA form, the CDR3 reads TGTGCCAGCAGTATTAGTGCAACTGGGGCCAACGTCCTGACTTTC.

This clone was counted between two and nine times. V gene TRBV5-5 combines with J gene TRBJ2-1, with TRBD1 matching over 9 bases. V was clipped by 5 bases and J by 8 bases; unmatched bases: 8. CDR1 SGHKS and CDR2 YYEKEE come from the germline V gene (reference sequence). This CDR3 has 14 residues. Here the CDR3 reads CASRAGTGSHEQFF. CDR3 DNA: TGTGCCAGCAGAGCCGGGACAGGGTCGCATGAGCAGTTCTTC. Full variable domain (rest looked up from reference TRBV5-5 and TRBJ2-1): DAGVTQSPTHLIKTRGQQVTLRCSPISGHKSVSWYQQVLGQGPQFIFQYYEKEERGRGNFPDRFSARQFPNYSSELNVNALLLGDSALYLCASRAGTGSHEQFFGPGTRLTVL.

The chain couples TRBV6-2 or TRBV6-3 to TRBJ1-6; D gene uncertain. Germline CDR1 reads MNHEY; CDR2 reads SVGEGT. V was trimmed by 2 bases and J by 0 bases, leaving 5 bases between them. CDR3 length equals 15 residues. The chain's CDR3 is CASSYSDSYNSPLHF. CDR3 nucleotides: TGTGCCAGCAGTTACAGTGACTCCTATAATTCACCCCTCCACTTT.

V gene TRBV19 combines with J gene TRBJ1-1; D possibly corresponds to TRBD1 (6 bases). The CDR3 is 14 residues long. Germline CDR1 reads LNHDA; CDR2 reads SQIVND (reference sequence). Trimming removed 7 bases from V and 1 base from J, with 13 bases in between. CDR3 sequence reads: CASTGQFTNTEAFF. The CDR3 DNA reads TGTGCCAGTACCGGACAGTTTACGAACACTGAAGCTTTCTTT.

J is TRBJ2-5 and V is TRBV5-6, with TRBD1 identical over 7 bases. This CDR3 comprises 16 residues. Germline CDR1 is SGHDT and CDR2 is YYEEEE. V lost 4 bases, J lost 1 base, and 10 bases stayed unmatched. In DNA form, the CDR3 reads TGTGCCAGCAGCCTATCCGGGACAGTGCTCCAAGAGACCCAGTACTTC. It encodes CASSLSGTVLQETQYF.